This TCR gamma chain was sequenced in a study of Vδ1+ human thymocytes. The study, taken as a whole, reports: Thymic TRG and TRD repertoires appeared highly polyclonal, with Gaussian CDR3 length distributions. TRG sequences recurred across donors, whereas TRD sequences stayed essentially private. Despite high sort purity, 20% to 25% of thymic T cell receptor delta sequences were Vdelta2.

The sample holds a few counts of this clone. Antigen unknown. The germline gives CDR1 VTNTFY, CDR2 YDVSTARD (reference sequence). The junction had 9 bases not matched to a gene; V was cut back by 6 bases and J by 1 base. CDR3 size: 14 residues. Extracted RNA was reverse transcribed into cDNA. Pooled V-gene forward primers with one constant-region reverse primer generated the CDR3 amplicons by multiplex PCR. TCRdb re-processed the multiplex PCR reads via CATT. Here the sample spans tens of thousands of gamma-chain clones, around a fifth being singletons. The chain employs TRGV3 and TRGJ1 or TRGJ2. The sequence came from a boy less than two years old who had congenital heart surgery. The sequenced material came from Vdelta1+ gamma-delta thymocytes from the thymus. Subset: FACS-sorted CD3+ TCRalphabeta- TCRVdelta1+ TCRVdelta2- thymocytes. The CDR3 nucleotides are TGTGCCACCTGGCCTGCCCCTAATTATTATAAGAAACTCTTT. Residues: CATWPAPNYYKKLF.